The next 24 T cell receptor beta chains were all read from a single sample in a study of human T cells and chemical hapten exposure. Time point reported: patch test 2, 6 weeks after DPC sensitization. This sample's treatment: therapeutic diphenylcyclopropenone sensitization with weekly scalp DPC. TCRdb re-called the RACE reads with MiXCR, one entry per CDR3 protein. The sample has about 380,000 distinct CDR3 sequences, about 6% seen once. Sequenced here: whole blood, sampled in connection with sensitization to the hapten diphenylcyclopropenone (DPC). These receptor sequences come from a young woman with alopecia areata. Some clones in this sample may be carry-over from other donors' samples.

The chain combines TRBV6-5 with TRBJ2-5; 13 positions agree with TRBD2. The germline V gene has CDR1 MNHEY and CDR2 SVGAGI. Trimming at V came to 6 bases and at J to 5 bases, leaving 6 bases not matched to a gene. The CDR3 length is 15 residues. The CDR3 coding sequence is TGTGCCAGCAGCCGTGGACTAGCGGGGGTCGAGACCCAGTACTTC. Translated: CASSRGLAGVETQYF.

This clonotype was observed a handful of times. The chain carries TRBV24-1 and TRBJ2-5; TRBD1 agrees at 7 bases. Trimming took 7 bases from V and 2 from J; bases not matched to a gene: 9. This CDR3 region has 15 residues. Germline V gene sequence: CDR1 KGHDR, CDR2 SFDVKD. The CDR3 coding sequence is TGTGCCACCAGCAGACAGGGCGGAGGACAAGAGACCCAGTACTTC. Translation gives CATSRQGGGQETQYF.

This clonotype was seen at least ten times. V is TRBV7-9 and J is TRBJ1-1, with D unclear. This CDR3 is built from 13 residues. CDR1 is SEHNR, CDR2 FQNEAQ, per germline (reference sequence). Trimming pared 0 bases from V and 8 bases from J, leaving 10 bases between. The CDR3 sequence is CASSLAPVQEAFF. CDR3 DNA sequence: TGTGCCAGCAGCTTAGCGCCAGTACAAGAAGCTTTCTTT. Drawing the rest from reference TRBV7-9 and TRBJ1-1, the complete variable domain is DTGVSQNPRHKITKRGQNVTFRCDPISEHNRLYWYRQTLGQGPEFLTYFQNEAQLEKSRLLSDRFSAERPKGSFSTLEIQRTEQGDSAMYLCASSLAPVQEAFFGQGTRLTVV.

Ten or more counts support this clonotype. The rearrangement joins TRBV2 to TRBJ1-1; possible D gene TRBD1, 6 bases. Germline values: CDR1 SNHLY, CDR2 FYNNEI. This CDR3 region has 15 residues. Trimming cost V 7 bases and J 6 bases, with 21 bases left between them. The CDR3 sequence is CASTWDTPDFAEAFF. The CDR3 DNA reads as TGTGCCAGCACCTGGGACACCCCTGATTTCGCTGAAGCTTTCTTT.

In its sample, this clonotype was seen a few times. The chain couples TRBV12-5 to TRBJ1-1, with D hard to call. The germline V gene encodes CDR1 LGHNT and CDR2 FRNRAP. The V end was cut by 6 bases, the J end by 3 bases, with 11 bases between. The CDR3 consists of 13 residues. The CDR3 coding sequence is TGTGCTAGTGGGGGGATGGGGTACACTGAAGCTTTCTTT. Translating gives CASGGMGYTEAFF. Variable domain in full (rest from reference TRBV12-5 and TRBJ1-1): DARVTQTPRHKVTEMGQEVTMRCQPILGHNTVFWYRQTMMQGLELLAYFRNRAPLDDSGMPKDRFSAEMPDATLATLKIQPSEPRDSAVYFCASGGMGYTEAFFGQGTRLTVV.

The rearrangement joins TRBV3-1 to TRBJ2-2; D remains ambiguous. Per the germline V gene, CDR1 is LGHDT and CDR2 is YNNKEL (reference sequence). The CDR3 runs to 14 residues. Trimming took off 4 bases at V and 5 bases at J, with 11 bases between the two ends. CDR3 residues: CASSREGPTGELFF. CDR3 nucleotide sequence: TGTGCCAGCAGCCGTGAAGGCCCGACCGGGGAGCTGTTTTTT.

In its sample, this clonotype was seen many times. This chain joins TRBV5-6 and TRBJ1-1; D is uncertain. The length of the CDR3 is 14 residues. Trimming pared 2 bases from V and 2 bases from J, leaving 10 bases between. Germline V CDR1 and CDR2: SGHDT, YYEEEE. This chain's CDR3 is CASSFYRRNTEAFF. As DNA, the CDR3 is TGTGCCAGCAGCTTCTACAGAAGAAACACTGAAGCTTTCTTT.

In this sample, this clonotype turned up many times. This sequence joins TRBV5-1 and TRBJ1-1; 8 nucleotides align to TRBD1. The CDR3 is 16 residues long. The J segment lost 0 bases and the V segment lost 4 bases, leaving 8 bases of the junction unmatched. Germline CDR1 and CDR2: SGHRS and YFSETQ. CDR3 sequence (DNA): TGCGCCAGCAGCCCGGACAGGGACGTACTGAACACTGAAGCTTTCTTT. It codes for CASSPDRDVLNTEAFF.

The rearrangement uses TRBV7-9 and TRBJ2-7; TRBD1 matches 7 bases. This CDR3 is built from 16 residues. With V trimmed by 2 bases and J by 0 bases, 7 bases remained unmatched. In germline, CDR1 is SEHNR, CDR2 FQNEAQ (reference sequence). CDR3 sequence reads: CASSLPSGDSSYEQYF. CDR3 DNA sequence: TGTGCCAGCAGCTTACCGTCCGGGGACAGCTCCTACGAGCAGTACTTC.

This clonotype has at least ten counts. The rearrangement uses TRBV21-1 and TRBJ1-1. TRBV21-1 constitutes a pseudogene. This CDR3 contains 15 residues. CDR3 sequence reads: CASSQDRGLDTEAFF. Written as DNA, the CDR3 is TGTGCCAGCAGCCAAGATAGAGGGTTGGACACTGAAGCTTTCTTT.

This clonotype has a count of ten or more. V and J are TRBV12-3 or TRBV12-4 and TRBJ2-4; D is possibly TRBD1 (5 bases). V was trimmed by 4 bases and J by 8 bases, leaving 21 bases between them. The CDR3 is 16 residues long. The CDR3 loop reads CASSSTLWYRGDIQYF. The CDR3 nucleotides read TGTGCCAGCAGTTCGACTTTGTGGTATAGGGGTGACATTCAGTACTTC.

The sample holds a few counts of this clonotype. This sequence joins TRBV7-2 and TRBJ1-5; TRBD1 is a possible D gene (6 bases). The CDR3 covers 16 residues. V dropped 1 base and J dropped 4 bases, with 14 bases sitting between them. Germline-derived CDR1 and CDR2 are SGHTA and FQGNSA. The CDR3 DNA is TGTGCCAGCAGCTTAGGGGAGACAGGAAGAAATCAGCCCCAGCATTTT. Protein product: CASSLGETGRNQPQHF.

Remarks on this clonotype: A much larger clone sits a single nucleotide away, making a read error possible. V usage is TRBV12-3 or TRBV12-4 and J usage is TRBJ1-1; D perhaps matches TRBD1 (6 bases). The CDR3 consists of 14 residues. The CDR3 nucleotides are TGTACCAGCAGTCTCCACAGGGTGGGTACTGAAGCTTTCTTT. Translating it yields CTSSLHRVGTEAFF.

This chain uses TRBV6-4 with TRBJ2-3; 7 nucleotides line up with TRBD1. CDR1 is MRHNA, CDR2 SNTAGT, per germline. This CDR3 comprises 12 residues. The V segment lost 11 bases and the J segment 0 bases; nucleotides outside the gene matches: 2. The CDR3 region is CAGGQSTDTQYF. The CDR3 DNA reads TGTGCCGGGGGACAGAGCACAGATACGCAGTATTTT.

J is TRBJ1-5 and V is TRBV18, with 7 bases that match TRBD1. Germline lookup yields CDR1 KGHSH and CDR2 LQKENI. This CDR3 spans 15 amino acids. V shed 4 bases, J shed 7 bases, and the junction held 10 bases outside the gene matches. CDR3 DNA sequence: TGTGCCAGCTCACTCTCTAGGGGGCTGGGGCAGCCCCAGCATTTT. Protein product: CASSLSRGLGQPQHF.

The rearrangement links TRBV9 to TRBJ2-2; D remains ambiguous. CDR1 and CDR2 from the germline V gene are SGDLS and YYNGEE. CDR3 length: 13 amino acids. The V end lost 0 bases, the J end lost 4 bases, and 4 bases lay between the germline ends. The CDR3 spells CASSVEFTGELFF. As DNA, the CDR3 is TGTGCCAGCAGCGTAGAATTCACCGGGGAGCTGTTTTTT.

This clonotype was detected many times. The chain is built from TRBV29-1 and TRBJ2-3, with D hard to call. The CDR3 consists of 12 residues. Germline CDR1 SQVTM, CDR2 ANQGSEA. V was cut by 0 bases and J by 5 bases, with 6 bases left in between. In DNA form, the CDR3 reads TGCAGCGTTGAAGATCGCCGAGATACGCAGTATTTT. Its protein product is CSVEDRRDTQYF.

This clonotype came up many times. This rearrangement joins TRBV2 to TRBJ2-7; no clear D. The length of the CDR3 is 12 residues. Trimming removed 8 bases at V and 12 bases at J, with 20 bases between. CDR1 SNHLY and CDR2 FYNNEI come from the germline V gene. The CDR3 coding sequence is TGTGCCAGCTCCACCTCCCCGCCTACCCGGTACTTC. It encodes CASSTSPPTRYF.

This clonotype has only a few counts. The chain couples TRBV15 to TRBJ1-1, with a tentative D call TRBD1 (6 bases). The CDR3 length is 14 residues. The V end lost 0 bases, the J end lost 5 bases, and 10 bases lay between the germline ends. Germline CDR1 LNHNV, CDR2 YYDKDF (reference sequence). This CDR3 is CATSRDHRGTEAFF. Written as DNA, the CDR3 is TGTGCCACCAGCAGAGATCATAGGGGGACTGAAGCTTTCTTT.

The chain combines TRBV20-1 with TRBJ2-7; 7 bases match TRBD2. V trimming: 6 bases; J trimming: 3 bases; junction bases outside the gene matches: 11. This CDR3 comprises 14 residues. Germline-derived CDR1 and CDR2 are DFQATT and SNEGSKA (reference sequence). CDR3 in amino acids: CSALRGGLNYEQYF. The CDR3 DNA reads as TGCAGTGCCCTCCGCGGGGGATTAAACTACGAGCAGTACTTC.

This clonotype has ten or more counts. The V and J genes are TRBV7-9 and TRBJ2-3; 10 positions match TRBD1. This CDR3 has 17 residues. Trimming removed 0 bases from V and 5 bases from J; junction bases left unmatched: 8. CDR1 is SEHNR and CDR2 is FQNEAQ in the germline V gene (reference sequence). CDR3 loop: CASSLAGQGMRQDTQYF. The DNA of the CDR3 is TGTGCCAGCAGCTTAGCGGGACAGGGGATGAGGCAAGATACGCAGTATTTT.

The rearrangement links TRBV6-5 to TRBJ1-1, with D possibly being TRBD1 (5 bases). Trimming shortened V by 8 bases and J by 7 bases, and 14 bases separated the two germline ends. Germline CDR1 is MNHEY and CDR2 is SVGAGI. This CDR3 spans 12 amino acids. DNA for the CDR3: TGTGCCAGCGCCCAAAGGGGAGGTGAAGCTTTCTTT. Translated, it gives CASAQRGGEAFF.

The gene calls are TRBV5-4 and TRBJ2-5; 7 nucleotides align to TRBD2. CDR3 length: 15 residues. CDR1 and CDR2 from the germline V gene are SGHNT and YYREEE (reference sequence). After removal of 2 bases from V and 2 bases from J, the junction contained 6 bases not matched to a gene. For the CDR3, the DNA is TGTGCCAGCAGCTTCACTAGCGTAACGCAAGAGACCCAGTACTTC. This sequence encodes CASSFTSVTQETQYF.

Ten or more counts support this clonotype. This chain links TRBV27 with TRBJ1-5; possibly TRBD1 for D (6 bases). The germline V gene encodes CDR1 MNHEY and CDR2 SMNVEV (reference sequence). V was trimmed by 4 bases and J by 2 bases, leaving 12 bases between them. This CDR3 contains 15 residues. In DNA form, the CDR3 reads TGTGCCAGCAGTTGGTCAGGGGCGGGCAATCAGCCCCAGCATTTT. Translated: CASSWSGAGNQPQHF.